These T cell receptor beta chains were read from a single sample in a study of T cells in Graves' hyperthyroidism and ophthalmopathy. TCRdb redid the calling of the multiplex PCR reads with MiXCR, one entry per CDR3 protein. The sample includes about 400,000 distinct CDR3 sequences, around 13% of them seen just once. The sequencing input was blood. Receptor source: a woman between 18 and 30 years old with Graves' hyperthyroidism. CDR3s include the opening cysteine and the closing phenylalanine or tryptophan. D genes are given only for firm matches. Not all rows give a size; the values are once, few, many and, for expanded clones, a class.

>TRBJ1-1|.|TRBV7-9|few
CASSMRTEMNTEAFF
TGTGCCAGCAGCATGAGGACAGAGATGAACACTGAAGCTTTCTTT
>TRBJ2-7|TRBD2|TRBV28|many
CASSLPAGSSYEQYF
TGTGCCAGCAGTTTGCCAGCGGGGAGCTCCTACGAGCAGTACTTC
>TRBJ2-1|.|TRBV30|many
CAWSGMEQFF
TGTGCCTGGAGTGGTATGGAGCAGTTCTTC
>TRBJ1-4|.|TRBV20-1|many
CSARDLGREKLFF
TGCAGTGCTAGAGATTTGGGCCGTGAAAAACTGTTTTTT
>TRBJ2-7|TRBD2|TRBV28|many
CASSLQTSGNAYEQYF
TGTGCCAGCAGTTTACAGACTAGCGGGAACGCCTACGAGCAGTACTTC
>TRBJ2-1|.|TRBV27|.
CASSLLRQGGGSEQFF
TGTGCCAGCAGTTTACTCCGACAGGGAGGTGGGAGCGAGCAGTTCTTC
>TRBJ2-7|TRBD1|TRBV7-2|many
CASKRDRDTYEQYF
TGTGCCAGTAAGCGGGACAGGGACACCTACGAGCAGTACTTC
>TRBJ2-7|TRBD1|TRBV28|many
CASSDRDFDEQYF
TGTGCCAGCAGCGACAGGGATTTCGACGAGCAGTACTTC
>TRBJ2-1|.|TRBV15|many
CATSERWGLDEQFF
TGTGCCACCAGCGAGCGGTGGGGTCTCGATGAGCAGTTCTTC
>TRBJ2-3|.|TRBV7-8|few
CASSRGGPDTQYF
TGTGCCAGCAGCCGGGGCGGGCCAGATACGCAGTATTTT
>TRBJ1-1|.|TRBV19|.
CASSIRGPEAFF
TGTGCCAGTAGTATCCGGGGCCCTGAAGCTTTCTTT
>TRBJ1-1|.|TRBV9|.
CASSVEGQGRTEAFF
TGTGCCAGCAGCGTAGAAGGGCAGGGACGAACTGAAGCTTTCTTT
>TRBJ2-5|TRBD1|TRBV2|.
CASTNPGQGRETQYF
TGTGCCAGCACTAACCCGGGACAGGGTAGAGAGACCCAGTACTTC
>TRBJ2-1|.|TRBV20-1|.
CSAQSPANEQFF
TGCAGTGCCCAGTCCCCGGCCAATGAGCAGTTCTTC
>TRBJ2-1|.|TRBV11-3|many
CASSFRSRFFDEQFF
TGTGCCAGCAGCTTCAGATCAAGGTTTTTCGATGAGCAGTTCTTC
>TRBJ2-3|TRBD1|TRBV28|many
CASRGQGNTDTQYF
TGTGCCAGCCGTGGACAGGGGAACACAGATACGCAGTATTTT
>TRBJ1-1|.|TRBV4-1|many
CASSQDARGTEAFF
TGCGCCAGCAGCCAAGATGCCAGGGGCACTGAAGCTTTCTTT
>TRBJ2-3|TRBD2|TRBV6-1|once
CASSEGTSGTLTDTQYF
TGTGCCAGCAGTGAAGGGACTAGCGGGACCCTCACAGATACGCAGTATTTT
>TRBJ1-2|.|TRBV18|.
CASSPVMPGRGYTF
TGTGCCAGCTCACCAGTGATGCCGGGACGAGGCTACACCTTC
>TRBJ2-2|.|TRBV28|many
CASSSPSYTGELFF
TGTGCCAGCAGTTCCCCCTCGTACACCGGGGAGCTGTTTTTT
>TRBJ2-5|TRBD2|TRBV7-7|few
CASSPKVSGRSRETQYF
TGTGCTAGCAGCCCCAAGGTTAGCGGGAGAAGTAGGGAGACCCAGTACTTC
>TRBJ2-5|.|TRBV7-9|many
CASSLGVGGGQETQYF
TGTGCCAGCAGCTTGGGTGTAGGAGGAGGGCAAGAGACCCAGTACTTC
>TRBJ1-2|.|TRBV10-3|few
CAISESKAGPYGYTF
TGTGCCATCAGTGAGTCGAAGGCAGGGCCTTATGGCTACACCTTC
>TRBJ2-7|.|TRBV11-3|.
CASSNWGEQYF
TGTGCCAGCAGCAATTGGGGGGAGCAGTACTTC
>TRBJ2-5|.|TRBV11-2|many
CASSLRRIALGQETQYF
TGTGCCAGCAGCTTGAGGAGAATAGCTCTTGGGCAAGAGACCCAGTACTTC
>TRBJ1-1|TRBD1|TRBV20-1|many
CSAVNRGRTEAFF
TGCAGTGCGGTTAACAGGGGTCGCACTGAAGCTTTCTTT
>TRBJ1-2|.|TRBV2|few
CASSGLAGNYGYTF
TGTGCCAGCAGTGGGCTCGCAGGGAACTATGGCTACACCTTC
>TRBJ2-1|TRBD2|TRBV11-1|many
CASSLAMASSGSHEQFF
TGTGCCAGCAGCTTAGCGATGGCATCTAGCGGGAGTCATGAGCAGTTCTTC
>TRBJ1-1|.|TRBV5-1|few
CASTSLNSNTEAFF
TGCGCCAGCACGTCGTTGAATTCGAACACTGAAGCTTTCTTT
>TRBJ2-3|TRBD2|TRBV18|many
CASSPLREAPTDTQYF
TGTGCCAGCTCACCACTCCGGGAGGCCCCCACAGATACGCAGTATTTT
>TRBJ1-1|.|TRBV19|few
CASRTRDGKNTEAFF
TGTGCCAGTCGGACGCGAGACGGTAAGAACACTGAAGCTTTCTTT
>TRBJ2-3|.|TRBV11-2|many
CASSSNFLTDTQYF
TGTGCCAGCAGCTCTAACTTCCTCACAGATACGCAGTATTTT
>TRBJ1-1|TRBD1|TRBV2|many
CASSEGGQGIGTEAFF
TGTGCCAGCAGTGAAGGGGGACAGGGTATCGGCACTGAAGCTTTCTTT
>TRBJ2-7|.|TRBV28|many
CASSFLGRDSYEQYF
TGTGCCAGCAGTTTTCTAGGGCGGGACTCCTACGAGCAGTACTTC
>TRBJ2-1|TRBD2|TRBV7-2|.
CASSPSWGERESNEQFF
TGTGCCAGCAGCCCCAGCTGGGGTGAGCGGGAGTCCAATGAGCAGTTCTTC
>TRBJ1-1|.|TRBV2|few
CASSDPGQANTEAFF
TGTGCCAGCAGTGATCCGGGACAAGCGAACACTGAAGCTTTCTTT
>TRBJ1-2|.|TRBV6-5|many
CASSYTPVGYGYTF
TGTGCCAGCAGTTACACCCCGGTGGGCTATGGCTACACCTTC